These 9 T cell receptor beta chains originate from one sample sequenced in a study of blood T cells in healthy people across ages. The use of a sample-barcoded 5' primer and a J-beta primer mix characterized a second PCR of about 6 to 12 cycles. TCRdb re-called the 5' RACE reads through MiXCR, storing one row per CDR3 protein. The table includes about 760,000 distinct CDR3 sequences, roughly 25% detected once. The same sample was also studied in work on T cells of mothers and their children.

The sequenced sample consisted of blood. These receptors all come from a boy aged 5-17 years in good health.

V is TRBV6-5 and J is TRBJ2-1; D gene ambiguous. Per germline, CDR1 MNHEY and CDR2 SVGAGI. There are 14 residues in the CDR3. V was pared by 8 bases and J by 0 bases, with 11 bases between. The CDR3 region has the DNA TGTGCCAGCGCGACTCGGAGCTCCTACAATGAGCAGTTCTTC. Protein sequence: CASATRSSYNEQFF.

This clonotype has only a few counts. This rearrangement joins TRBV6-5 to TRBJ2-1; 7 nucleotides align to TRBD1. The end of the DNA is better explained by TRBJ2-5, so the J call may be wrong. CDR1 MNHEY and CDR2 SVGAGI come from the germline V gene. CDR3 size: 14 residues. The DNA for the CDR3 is TGTGCCAGCAGTTACGGGACAGATTCCGGGACCCAGTACTTC. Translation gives CASSYGTDSGTQYF.

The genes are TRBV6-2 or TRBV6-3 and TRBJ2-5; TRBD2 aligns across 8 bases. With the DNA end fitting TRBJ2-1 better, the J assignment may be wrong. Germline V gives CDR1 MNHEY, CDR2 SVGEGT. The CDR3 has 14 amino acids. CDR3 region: CASKWRGEYNEQFF. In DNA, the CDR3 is TGTGCCAGCAAATGGCGGGGGGAATACAATGAGCAGTTCTTC.

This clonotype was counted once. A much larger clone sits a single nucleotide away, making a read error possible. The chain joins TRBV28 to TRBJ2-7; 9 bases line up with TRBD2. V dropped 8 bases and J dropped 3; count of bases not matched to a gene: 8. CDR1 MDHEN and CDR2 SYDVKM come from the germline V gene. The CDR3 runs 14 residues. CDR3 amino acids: CASVGGRGDYEQYF. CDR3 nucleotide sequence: TGTGCCAGCGTAGGCGGGAGGGGAGACTACGAGCAGTACTTC.

This CDR3 reads CASSLAFFGTSGNNEQFF. In DNA, the CDR3 is TGCGCCAGCAGCTTGGCGTTTTTTGGGACTAGCGGGAACAATGAGCAGTTCTTC. The rearrangement uses TRBV5-1 and TRBJ2-1, with 13 bases identical to TRBD2. Germline V gene lookup returns CDR1 SGHRS and CDR2 YFSETQ. After removal of 0 bases from V and 5 bases from J, the junction contained 8 bases not matched to a gene. CDR3 length: 18 amino acids.

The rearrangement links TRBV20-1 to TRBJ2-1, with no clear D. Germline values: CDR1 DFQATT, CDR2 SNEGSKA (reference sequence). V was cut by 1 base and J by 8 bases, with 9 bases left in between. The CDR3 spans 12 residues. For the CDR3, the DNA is TGCAGTGCTAGAGGAGAGGTCCATGAGCAGTTCTTC. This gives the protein CSARGEVHEQFF.

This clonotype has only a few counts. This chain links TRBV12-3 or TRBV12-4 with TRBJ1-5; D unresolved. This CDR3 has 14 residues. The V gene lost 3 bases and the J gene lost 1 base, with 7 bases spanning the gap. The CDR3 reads CASSLASSNQPQHF. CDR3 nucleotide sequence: TGTGCCAGCAGTTTGGCATCGAGCAATCAGCCCCAGCATTTT.

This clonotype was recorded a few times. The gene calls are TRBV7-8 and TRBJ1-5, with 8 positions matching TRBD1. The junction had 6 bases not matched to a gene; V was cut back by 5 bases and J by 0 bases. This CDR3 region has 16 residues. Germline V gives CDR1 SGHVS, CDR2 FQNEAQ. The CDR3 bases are TGTGCCAGCAGCATCGGACAGGGCAATAGCAATCAGCCCCAGCATTTT. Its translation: CASSIGQGNSNQPQHF.

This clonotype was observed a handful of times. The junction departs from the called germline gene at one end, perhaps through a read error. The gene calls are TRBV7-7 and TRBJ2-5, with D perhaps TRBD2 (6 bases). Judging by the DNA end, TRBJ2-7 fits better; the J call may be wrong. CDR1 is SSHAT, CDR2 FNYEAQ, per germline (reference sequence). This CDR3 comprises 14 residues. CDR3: CASSLAAGTYEQYF. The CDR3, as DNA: TGTGCTAGCAGCTTAGCGGCAGGGACCTACGAGCAGTACTTC.